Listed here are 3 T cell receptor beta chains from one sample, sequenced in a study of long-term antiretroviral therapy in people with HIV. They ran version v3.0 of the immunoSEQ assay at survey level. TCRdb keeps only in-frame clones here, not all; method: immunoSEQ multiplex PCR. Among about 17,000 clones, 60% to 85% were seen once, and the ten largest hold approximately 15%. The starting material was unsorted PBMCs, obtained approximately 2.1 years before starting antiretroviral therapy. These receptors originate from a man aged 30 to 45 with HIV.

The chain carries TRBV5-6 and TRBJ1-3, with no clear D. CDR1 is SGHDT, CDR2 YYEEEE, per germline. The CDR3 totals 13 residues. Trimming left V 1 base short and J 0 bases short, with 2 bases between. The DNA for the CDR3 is TGTGCCAGCAGCTTGTTCTCTGGAAACACCATATATTTT. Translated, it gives CASSLFSGNTIYF.

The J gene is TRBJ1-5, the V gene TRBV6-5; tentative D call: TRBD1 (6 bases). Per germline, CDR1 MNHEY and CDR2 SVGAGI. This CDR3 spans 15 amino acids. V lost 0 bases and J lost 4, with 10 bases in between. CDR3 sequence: CASSYSPGANQPQHF. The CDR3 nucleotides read TGTGCCAGCAGTTACTCCCCGGGGGCTAATCAGCCCCAGCATTTT.

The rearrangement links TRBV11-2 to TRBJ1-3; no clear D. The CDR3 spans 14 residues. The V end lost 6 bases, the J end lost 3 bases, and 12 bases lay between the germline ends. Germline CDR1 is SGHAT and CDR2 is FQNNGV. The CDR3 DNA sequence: TGTGCCAGCAGTTTTTTAGGGCTTGGAAACACCATATATTTT. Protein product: CASSFLGLGNTIYF.